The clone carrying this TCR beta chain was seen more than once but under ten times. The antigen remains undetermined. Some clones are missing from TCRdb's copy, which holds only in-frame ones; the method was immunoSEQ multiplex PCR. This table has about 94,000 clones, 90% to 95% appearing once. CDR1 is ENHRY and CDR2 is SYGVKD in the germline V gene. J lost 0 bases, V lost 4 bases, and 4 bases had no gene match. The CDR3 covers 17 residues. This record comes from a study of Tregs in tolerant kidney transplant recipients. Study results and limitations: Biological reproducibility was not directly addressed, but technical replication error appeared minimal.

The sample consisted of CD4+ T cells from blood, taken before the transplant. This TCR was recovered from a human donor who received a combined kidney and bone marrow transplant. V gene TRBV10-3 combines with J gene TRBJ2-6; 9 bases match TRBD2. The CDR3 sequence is CAISAERGVSGANVLTF. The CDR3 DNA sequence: TGTGCCATCAGTGCTGAGCGGGGGGTCTCTGGGGCCAACGTCCTGACTTTC.